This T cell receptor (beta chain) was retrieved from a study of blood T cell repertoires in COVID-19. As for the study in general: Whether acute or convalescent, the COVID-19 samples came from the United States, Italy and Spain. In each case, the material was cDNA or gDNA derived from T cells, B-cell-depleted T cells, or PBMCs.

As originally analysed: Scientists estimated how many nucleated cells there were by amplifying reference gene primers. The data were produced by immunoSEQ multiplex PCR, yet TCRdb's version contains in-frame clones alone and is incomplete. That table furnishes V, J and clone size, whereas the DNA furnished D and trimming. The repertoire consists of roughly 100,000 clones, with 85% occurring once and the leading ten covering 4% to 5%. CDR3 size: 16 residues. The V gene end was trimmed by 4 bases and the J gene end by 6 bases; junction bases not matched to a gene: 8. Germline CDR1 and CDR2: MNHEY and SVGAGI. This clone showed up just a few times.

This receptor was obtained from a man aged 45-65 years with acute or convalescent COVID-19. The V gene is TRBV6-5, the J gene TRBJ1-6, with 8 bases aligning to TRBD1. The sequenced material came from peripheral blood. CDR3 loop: CASSFAGTGGNSPLHF. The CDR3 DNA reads TGTGCCAGCAGTTTTGCCGGGACAGGTGGTAATTCACCCCTCCACTTT.